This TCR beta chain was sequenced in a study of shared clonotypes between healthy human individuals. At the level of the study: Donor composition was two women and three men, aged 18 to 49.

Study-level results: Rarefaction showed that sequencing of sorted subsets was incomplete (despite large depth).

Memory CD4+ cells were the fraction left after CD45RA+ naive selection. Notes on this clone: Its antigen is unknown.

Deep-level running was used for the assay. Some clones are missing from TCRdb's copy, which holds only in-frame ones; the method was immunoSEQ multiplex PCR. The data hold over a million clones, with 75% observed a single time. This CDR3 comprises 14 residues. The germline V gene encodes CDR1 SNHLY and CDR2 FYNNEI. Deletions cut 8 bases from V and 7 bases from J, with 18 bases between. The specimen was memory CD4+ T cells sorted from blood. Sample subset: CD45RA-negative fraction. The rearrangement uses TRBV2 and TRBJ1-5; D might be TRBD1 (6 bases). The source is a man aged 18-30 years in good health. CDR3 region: CASQDGWGAQPQHF. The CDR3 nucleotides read TGTGCCAGCCAAGATGGATGGGGGGCACAGCCCCAGCATTTT.